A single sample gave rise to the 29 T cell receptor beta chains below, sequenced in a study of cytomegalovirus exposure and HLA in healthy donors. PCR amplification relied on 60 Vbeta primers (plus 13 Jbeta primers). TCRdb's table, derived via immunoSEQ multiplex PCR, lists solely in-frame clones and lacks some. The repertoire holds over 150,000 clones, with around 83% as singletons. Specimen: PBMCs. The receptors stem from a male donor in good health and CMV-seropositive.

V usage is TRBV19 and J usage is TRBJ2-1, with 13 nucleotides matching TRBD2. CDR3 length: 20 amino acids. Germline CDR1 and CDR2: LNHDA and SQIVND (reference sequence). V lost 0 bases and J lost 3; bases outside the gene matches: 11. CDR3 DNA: TGTGCCAGTAGTATAGATCCGAGGACTAGCGGGAGTAAGTTCTACAATGAGCAGTTCTTC. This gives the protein CASSIDPRTSGSKFYNEQFF.

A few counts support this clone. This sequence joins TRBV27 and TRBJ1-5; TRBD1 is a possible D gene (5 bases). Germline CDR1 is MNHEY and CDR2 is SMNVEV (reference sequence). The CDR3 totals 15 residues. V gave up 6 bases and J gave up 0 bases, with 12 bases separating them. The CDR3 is CASSPQAGSNQPQHF. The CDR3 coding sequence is TGTGCCAGCAGCCCACAGGCCGGTAGCAATCAGCCCCAGCATTTT.

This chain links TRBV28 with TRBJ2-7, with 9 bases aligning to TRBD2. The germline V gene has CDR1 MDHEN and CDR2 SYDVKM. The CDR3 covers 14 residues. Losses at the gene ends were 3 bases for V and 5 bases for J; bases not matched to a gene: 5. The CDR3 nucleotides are TGTGCCAGCAGTTTTGGCGGGAGGGCGAACGAGCAGTACTTC. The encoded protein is CASSFGGRANEQYF.

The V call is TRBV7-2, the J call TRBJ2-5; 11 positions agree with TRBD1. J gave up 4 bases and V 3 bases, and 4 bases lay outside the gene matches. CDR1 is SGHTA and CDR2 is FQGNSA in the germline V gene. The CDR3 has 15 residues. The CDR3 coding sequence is TGTGCCAGCAGCTTTGGGACAGGGGGGGGAGAGACCCAGTACTTC. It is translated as CASSFGTGGGETQYF.

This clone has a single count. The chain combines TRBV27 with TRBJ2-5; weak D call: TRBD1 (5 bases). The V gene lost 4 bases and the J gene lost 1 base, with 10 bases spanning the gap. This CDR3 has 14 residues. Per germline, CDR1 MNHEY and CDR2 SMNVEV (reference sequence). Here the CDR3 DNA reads TGTGCCAGCAGTTCAGGACACCCCCAAGAGACCCAGTACTTC. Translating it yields CASSSGHPQETQYF.

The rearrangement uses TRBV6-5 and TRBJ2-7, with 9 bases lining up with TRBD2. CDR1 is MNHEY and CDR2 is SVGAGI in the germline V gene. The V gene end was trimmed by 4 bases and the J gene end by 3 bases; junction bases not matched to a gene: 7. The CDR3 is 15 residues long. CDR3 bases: TGTGCCAGCAGTTTCCAGACTAGCGGAGGCTACGAGCAGTACTTC. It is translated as CASSFQTSGGYEQYF.

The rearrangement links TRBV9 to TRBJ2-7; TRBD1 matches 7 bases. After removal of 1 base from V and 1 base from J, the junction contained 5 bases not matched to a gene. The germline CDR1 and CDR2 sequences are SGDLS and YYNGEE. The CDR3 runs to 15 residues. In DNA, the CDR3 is TGTGCCAGCAGCGTACAGGGGGACCGATCCTACGAGCAGTACTTC. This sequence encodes CASSVQGDRSYEQYF.

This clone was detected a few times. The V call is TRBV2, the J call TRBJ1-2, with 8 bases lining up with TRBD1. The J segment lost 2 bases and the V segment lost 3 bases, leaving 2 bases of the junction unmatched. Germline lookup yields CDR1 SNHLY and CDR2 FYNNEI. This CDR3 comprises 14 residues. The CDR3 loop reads CASSEGQENYGYTF. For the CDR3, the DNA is TGTGCCAGCAGTGAGGGACAGGAAAACTATGGCTACACCTTC. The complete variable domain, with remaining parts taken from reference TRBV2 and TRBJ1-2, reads EPEVTQTPSHQVTQMGQEVILRCVPISNHLYFYWYRQILGQKVEFLVSFYNNEISEKSEIFDDQFSVERPDGSNFTLKIRSTKLEDSAMYFCASSEGQENYGYTFGSGTRLTVV.

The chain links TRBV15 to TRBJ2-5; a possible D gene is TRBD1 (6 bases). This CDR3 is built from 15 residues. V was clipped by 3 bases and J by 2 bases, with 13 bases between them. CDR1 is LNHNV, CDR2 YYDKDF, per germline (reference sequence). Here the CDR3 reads CATSRGQGFQETQYF. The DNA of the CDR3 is TGTGCCACCAGCAGGGGTCAGGGGTTTCAAGAGACCCAGTACTTC.

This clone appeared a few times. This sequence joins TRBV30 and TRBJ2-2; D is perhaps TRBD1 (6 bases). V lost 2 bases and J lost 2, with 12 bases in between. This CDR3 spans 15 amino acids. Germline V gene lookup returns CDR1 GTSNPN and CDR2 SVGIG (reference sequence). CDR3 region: CAWSSPGTNTGELFF. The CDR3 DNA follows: TGTGCCTGGAGTTCCCCCGGGACAAACACCGGGGAGCTGTTTTTT.

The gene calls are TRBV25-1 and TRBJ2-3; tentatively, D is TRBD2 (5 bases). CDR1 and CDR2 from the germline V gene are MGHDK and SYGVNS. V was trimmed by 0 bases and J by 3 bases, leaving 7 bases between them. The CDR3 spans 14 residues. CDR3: CASSEYRGTDTQYF. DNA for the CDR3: TGTGCCAGCAGTGAATATAGAGGGACAGATACGCAGTATTTT.

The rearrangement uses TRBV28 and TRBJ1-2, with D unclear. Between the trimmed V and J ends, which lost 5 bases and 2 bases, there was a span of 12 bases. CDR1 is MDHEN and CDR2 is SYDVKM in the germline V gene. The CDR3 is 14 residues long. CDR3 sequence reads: CASSPAGRNYGYTF. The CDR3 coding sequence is TGTGCCAGCAGTCCAGCGGGCCGGAACTATGGCTACACCTTC.

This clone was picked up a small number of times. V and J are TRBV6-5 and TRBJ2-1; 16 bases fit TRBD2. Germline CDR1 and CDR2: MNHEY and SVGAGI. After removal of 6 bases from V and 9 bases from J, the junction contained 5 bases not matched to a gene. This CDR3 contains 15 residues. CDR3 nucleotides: TGTGCCAGCAGGAAGGGACTAGCGGGAGGGACTGAGCAGTTCTTC. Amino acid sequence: CASRKGLAGGTEQFF.

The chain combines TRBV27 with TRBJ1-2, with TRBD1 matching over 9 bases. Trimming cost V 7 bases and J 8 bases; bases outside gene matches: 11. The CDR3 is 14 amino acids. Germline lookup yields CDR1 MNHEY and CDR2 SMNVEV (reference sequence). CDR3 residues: CASTSGTGRWGYTF. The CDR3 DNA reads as TGTGCCAGCACCTCCGGGACAGGGCGTTGGGGCTACACCTTC.

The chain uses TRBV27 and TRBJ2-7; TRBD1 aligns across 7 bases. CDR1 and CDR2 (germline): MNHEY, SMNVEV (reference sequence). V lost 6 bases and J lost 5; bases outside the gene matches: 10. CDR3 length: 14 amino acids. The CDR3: CASRVDRVVHEQYF. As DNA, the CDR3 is TGTGCCAGCAGGGTCGACAGGGTCGTACACGAGCAGTACTTC.

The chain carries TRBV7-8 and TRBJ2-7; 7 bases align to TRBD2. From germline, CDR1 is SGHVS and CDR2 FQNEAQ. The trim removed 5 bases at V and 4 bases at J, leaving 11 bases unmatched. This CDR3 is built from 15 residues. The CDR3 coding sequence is TGTGCCAGCAGCCCTGGGAGGGACGTCGGTTACGAGCAGTACTTC. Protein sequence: CASSPGRDVGYEQYF.

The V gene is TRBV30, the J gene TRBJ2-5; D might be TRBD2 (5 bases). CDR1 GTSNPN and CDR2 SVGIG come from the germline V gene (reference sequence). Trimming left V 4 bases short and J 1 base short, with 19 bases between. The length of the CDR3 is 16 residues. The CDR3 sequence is CAWKVAHYTSQETQYF. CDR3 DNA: TGTGCCTGGAAGGTAGCGCACTACACCTCCCAAGAGACCCAGTACTTC.

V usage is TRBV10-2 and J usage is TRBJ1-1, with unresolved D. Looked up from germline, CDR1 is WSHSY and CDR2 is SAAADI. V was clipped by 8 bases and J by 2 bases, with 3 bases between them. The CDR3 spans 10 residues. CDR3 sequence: CASYNTEAFF. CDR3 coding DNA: TGCGCCAGCTATAACACTGAAGCTTTCTTT.

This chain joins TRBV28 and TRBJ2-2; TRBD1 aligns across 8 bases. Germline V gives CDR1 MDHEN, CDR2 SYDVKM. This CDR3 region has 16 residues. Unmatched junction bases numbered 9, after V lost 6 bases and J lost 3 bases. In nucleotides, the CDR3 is TGTGCCAGCAGCTTTACCGGGACAGGCTACACCGGGGAGCTGTTTTTT. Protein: CASSFTGTGYTGELFF.

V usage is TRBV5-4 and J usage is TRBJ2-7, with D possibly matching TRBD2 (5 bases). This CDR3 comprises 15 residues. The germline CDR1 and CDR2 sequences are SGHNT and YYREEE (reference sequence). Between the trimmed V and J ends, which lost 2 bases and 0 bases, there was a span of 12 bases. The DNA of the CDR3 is TGTGCCAGCAGCTTCGGAGGCAAGAGCTCCTACGAGCAGTACTTC. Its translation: CASSFGGKSSYEQYF.

CDR3 nucleotide sequence: TGTGCCAGCCGATCTACAGGGGGCTCAATGGGTTATGGCTACACCTTC. Amino acids: CASRSTGGSMGYGYTF. The chain is built from TRBV27 and TRBJ1-2; 9 nucleotides align to TRBD1. CDR1 and CDR2 (germline): MNHEY, SMNVEV (reference sequence). CDR3 length: 16 amino acids. The J segment lost 5 bases and the V segment lost 8 bases, leaving 15 bases of the junction unmatched.

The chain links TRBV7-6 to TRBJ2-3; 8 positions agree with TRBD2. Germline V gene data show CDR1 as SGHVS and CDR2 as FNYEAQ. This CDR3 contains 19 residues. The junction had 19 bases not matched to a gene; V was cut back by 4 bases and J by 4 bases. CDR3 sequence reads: CASSSPPNIAGPGADTQYF. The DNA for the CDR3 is TGTGCCAGCAGCTCTCCTCCGAACATAGCGGGACCCGGCGCAGATACGCAGTATTTT.

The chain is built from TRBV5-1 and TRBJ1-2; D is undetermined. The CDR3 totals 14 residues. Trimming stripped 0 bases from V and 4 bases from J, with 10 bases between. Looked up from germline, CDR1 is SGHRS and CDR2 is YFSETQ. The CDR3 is CASSLAGRSYGYTF. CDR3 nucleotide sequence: TGCGCCAGCAGCTTGGCCGGGAGATCCTATGGCTACACCTTC. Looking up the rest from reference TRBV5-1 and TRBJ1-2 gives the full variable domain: KAGVTQTPRYLIKTRGQQVTLSCSPISGHRSVSWYQQTPGQGLQFLFEYFSETQRNKGNFPGRFSGRQFSNSRSEMNVSTLELGDSALYLCASSLAGRSYGYTFGSGTRLTVV.

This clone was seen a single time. CDR3 region: CASSQVGGGWQLFF. CDR3 nucleotide sequence: TGCGCCAGCAGCCAAGTGGGGGGGGGCTGGCAACTGTTTTTT. The chain recombines TRBV4-1 with TRBJ1-4, with D possibly being TRBD1 (6 bases). Trimming pared 1 base from V and 12 bases from J, leaving 15 bases between. In germline, CDR1 is MGHRA, CDR2 YSYEKL. This CDR3 has 14 residues.

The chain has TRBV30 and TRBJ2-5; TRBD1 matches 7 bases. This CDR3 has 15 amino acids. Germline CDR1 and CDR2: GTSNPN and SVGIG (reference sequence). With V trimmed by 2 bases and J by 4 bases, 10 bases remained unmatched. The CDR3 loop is CAWSTLQGSLETQYF. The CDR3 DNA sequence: TGTGCCTGGAGTACCTTACAGGGGTCCTTAGAGACCCAGTACTTC. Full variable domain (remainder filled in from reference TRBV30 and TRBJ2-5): SQTIHQWPATLVQPVGSPLSLECTVEGTSNPNLYWYRQAAGRGLQLLFYSVGIGQISSEVPQNLSASRPQDRQFILSSKKLLLSDSGFYLCAWSTLQGSLETQYFGPGTRLLVL.

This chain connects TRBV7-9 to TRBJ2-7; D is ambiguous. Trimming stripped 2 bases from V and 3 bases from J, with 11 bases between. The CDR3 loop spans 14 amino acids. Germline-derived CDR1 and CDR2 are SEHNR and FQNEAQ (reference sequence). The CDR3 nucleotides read TGTGCCAGCAGCTTACAACAGTCAAGCTACGAGCAGTACTTC. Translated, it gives CASSLQQSSYEQYF.

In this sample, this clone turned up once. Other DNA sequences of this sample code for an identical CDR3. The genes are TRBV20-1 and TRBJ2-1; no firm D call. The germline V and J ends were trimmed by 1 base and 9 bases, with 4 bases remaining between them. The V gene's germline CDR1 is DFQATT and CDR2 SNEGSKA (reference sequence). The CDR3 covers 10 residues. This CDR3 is CSARVFEQFF. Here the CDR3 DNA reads TGCAGTGCTAGAGTCTTTGAGCAGTTCTTC.

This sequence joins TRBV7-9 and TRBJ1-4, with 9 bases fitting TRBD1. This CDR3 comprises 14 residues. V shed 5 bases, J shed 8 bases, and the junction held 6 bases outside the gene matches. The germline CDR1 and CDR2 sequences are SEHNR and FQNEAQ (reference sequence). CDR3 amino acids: CASSLGQGPEKLFF. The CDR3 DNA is TGTGCCAGCAGCCTGGGACAGGGACCCGAAAAACTGTTTTTT.

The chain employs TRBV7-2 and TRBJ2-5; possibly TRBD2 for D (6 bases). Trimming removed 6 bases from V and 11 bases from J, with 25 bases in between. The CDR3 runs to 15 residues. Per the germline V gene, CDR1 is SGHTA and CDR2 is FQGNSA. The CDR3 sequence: CASSSYSGTPLEQYF. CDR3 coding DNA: TGTGCCAGCAGTTCGTATAGCGGAACGCCTTTAGAGCAGTACTTC.